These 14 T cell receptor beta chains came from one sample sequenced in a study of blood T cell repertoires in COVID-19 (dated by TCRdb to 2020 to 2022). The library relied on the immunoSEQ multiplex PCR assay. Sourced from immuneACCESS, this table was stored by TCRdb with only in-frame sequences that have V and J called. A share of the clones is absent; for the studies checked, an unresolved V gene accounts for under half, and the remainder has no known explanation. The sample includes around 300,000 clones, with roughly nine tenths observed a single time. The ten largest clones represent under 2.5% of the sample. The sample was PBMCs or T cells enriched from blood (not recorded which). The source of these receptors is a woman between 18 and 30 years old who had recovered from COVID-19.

CDR3 in amino acids: CASSQRLAGPQETQYF. CDR3 nucleotides: TGTGCCAGCAGTCAACGACTAGCGGGGCCCCAAGAGACCCAGTACTTC. The chain employs TRBV2 and TRBJ2-5, with 11 bases matching TRBD2. CDR1 is SNHLY, CDR2 FYNNEI, per germline. Trimming cost V 5 bases and J 1 base; bases outside gene matches: 6. The CDR3 is 16 amino acids.

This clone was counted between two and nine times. The CDR3 DNA follows: TGTGCCAGCAGCCAAGACGGGCGGGGCCTGGGGCTTTACGAGCAGTACTTC. Protein sequence: CASSQDGRGLGLYEQYF. The J gene is TRBJ2-7, the V gene TRBV3-1 (or the pseudogene TRBV3-2); perhaps TRBD2 as D (6 bases). In germline, CDR1 is LGHDT, CDR2 YNNKEL (reference sequence). This CDR3 spans 17 amino acids. Trimming removed 0 bases from V and 4 bases from J, with 19 bases in between.

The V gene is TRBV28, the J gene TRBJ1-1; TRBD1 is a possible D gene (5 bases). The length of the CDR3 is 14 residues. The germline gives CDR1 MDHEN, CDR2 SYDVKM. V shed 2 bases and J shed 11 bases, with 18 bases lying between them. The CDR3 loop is CASSLGAGGGTAFF. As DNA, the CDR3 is TGTGCCAGCAGTTTAGGGGCCGGGGGGGGTACGGCTTTCTTT.

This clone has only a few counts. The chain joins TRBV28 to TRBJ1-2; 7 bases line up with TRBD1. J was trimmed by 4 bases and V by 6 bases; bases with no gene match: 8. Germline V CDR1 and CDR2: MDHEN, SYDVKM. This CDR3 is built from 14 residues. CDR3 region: CASRPWGQIYGYTF. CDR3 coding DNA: TGTGCCAGCAGGCCATGGGGACAGATCTATGGCTACACCTTC.

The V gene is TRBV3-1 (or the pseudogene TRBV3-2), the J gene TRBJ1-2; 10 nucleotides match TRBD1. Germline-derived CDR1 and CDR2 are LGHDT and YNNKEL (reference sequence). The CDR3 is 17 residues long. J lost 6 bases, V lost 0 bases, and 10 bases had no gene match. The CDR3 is CASSQDTKGQGRNGYTF. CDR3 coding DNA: TGTGCCAGCAGCCAAGACACCAAGGGACAGGGGAGGAATGGCTACACCTTC.

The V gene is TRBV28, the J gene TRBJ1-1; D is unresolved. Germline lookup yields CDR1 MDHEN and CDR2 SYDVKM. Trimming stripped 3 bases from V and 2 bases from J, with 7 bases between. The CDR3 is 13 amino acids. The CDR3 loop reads CASSFLVNTEAFF. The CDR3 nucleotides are TGTGCCAGCAGTTTTTTAGTAAACACTGAAGCTTTCTTT.

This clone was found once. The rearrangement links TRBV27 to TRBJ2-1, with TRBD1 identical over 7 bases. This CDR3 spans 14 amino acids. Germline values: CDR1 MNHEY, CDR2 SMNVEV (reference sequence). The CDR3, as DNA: TGTGCTCTACTTTTCGACAGGGAAAGCGATGAGCAGTTCTTC. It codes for CALLFDRESDEQFF.

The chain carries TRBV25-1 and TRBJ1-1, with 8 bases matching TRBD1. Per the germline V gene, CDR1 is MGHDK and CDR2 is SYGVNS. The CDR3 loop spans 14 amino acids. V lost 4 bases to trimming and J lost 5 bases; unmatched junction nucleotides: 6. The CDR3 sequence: CASSGQGARTEAFF. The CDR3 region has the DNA TGTGCCAGCAGTGGCCAGGGGGCTCGGACTGAAGCTTTCTTT.

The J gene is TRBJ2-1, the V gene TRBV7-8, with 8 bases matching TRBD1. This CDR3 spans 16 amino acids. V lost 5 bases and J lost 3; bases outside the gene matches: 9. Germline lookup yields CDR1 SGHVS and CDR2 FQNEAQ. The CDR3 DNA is TGTGCCAGCAGCCCCTTCGACAGGGGCGGCTACAATGAGCAGTTCTTC. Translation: CASSPFDRGGYNEQFF.

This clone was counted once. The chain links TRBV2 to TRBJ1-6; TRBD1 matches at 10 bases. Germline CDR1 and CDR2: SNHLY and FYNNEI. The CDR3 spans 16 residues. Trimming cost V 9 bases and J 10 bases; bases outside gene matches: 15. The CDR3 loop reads CASLKRIGTGDSPLHF. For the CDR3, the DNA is TGTGCCAGTTTAAAACGGATCGGGACAGGGGACTCACCCCTCCACTTT.

The CDR3 is CASSSQRSNTEAFF. The CDR3 region has the DNA TGTGCCAGCAGTTCCCAGAGGAGTAACACTGAAGCTTTCTTT. The chain links TRBV27 to TRBJ1-1; D gene uncertain. CDR1 MNHEY and CDR2 SMNVEV come from the germline V gene (reference sequence). The CDR3 loop spans 14 amino acids. The germline V and J ends were trimmed by 4 bases and 2 bases, with 11 bases remaining between them.

The CDR3 region is CASTRGAGGPGDTQYF. The CDR3 DNA follows: TGTGCCAGCACCCGTGGCGCGGGGGGGCCGGGAGATACGCAGTATTTT. The chain joins TRBV3-1 (or the pseudogene TRBV3-2) to TRBJ2-3; 9 bases line up with TRBD2. After removal of 7 bases from V and 5 bases from J, the junction contained 13 bases not matched to a gene. Germline CDR1 reads LGHDT; CDR2 reads YNNKEL (reference sequence). The CDR3 has 16 amino acids.

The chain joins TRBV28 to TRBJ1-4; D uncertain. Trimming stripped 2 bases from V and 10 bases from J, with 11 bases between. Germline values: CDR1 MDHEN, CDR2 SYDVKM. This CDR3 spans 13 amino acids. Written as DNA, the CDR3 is TGTGCCAGCAGTTTAGTCAGCCAGGTAAAACTGTTTTTT. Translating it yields CASSLVSQVKLFF.

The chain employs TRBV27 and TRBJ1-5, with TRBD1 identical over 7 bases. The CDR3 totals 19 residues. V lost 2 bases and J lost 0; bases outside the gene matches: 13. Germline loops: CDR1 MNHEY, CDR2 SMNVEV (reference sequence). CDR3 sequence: CASSLQQGSGGYSNQPQHF. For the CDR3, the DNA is TGTGCCAGCAGTTTACAACAGGGGTCAGGGGGTTATAGCAATCAGCCCCAGCATTTT.